This TCR beta chain was identified in a study of Ad26.COV2.S vaccination and SARS-CoV-2 variants. For the study at large: By the intramuscular route, Ad26.COV2.S was given once, or twice 56 days apart.

As to treatment: 15 to 20 received Ad26.COV2.S at low or high dose, single or two shots; about five received placebo; per-sample allocation not given. Samples came from day 63 after the first vaccine or placebo injection. The repertoire was sequenced with immunoSEQ multiplex PCR; TCRdb's copy has only in-frame clones and lacks some. The data show roughly 350,000 clones, with roughly 90% seen just once and about 5% held by the top ten. The CDR3 extends over 14 amino acids. The germline V gene encodes CDR1 SGHTA and CDR2 FQGNSA. With 8 bases clipped from V and 1 base from J, the junction kept 6 bases outside the gene matches.

The chain recombines TRBV7-2 with TRBJ2-7; 9 bases map to TRBD1. This receptor was taken from a person between 18 and 60 years old who received the Ad26.COV2.S COVID-19 vaccine or a placebo. Specimen: peripheral blood, collected in a trial of Ad26.COV2.S vaccine versus placebo. The CDR3 DNA sequence: TGTGCCAGCGTACCGGGACAGGGTTCCTACGAGCAGTACTTC. Its translation: CASVPGQGSYEQYF.